Below, 5 T cell receptor beta chains from the same sample are listed, as sequenced in a study of shared clonotypes between healthy human individuals (dated by TCRdb to about 2020). Library prep was done by the immunoSEQ multiplex PCR assay. This immuneACCESS table, as held by TCRdb, lists in-frame sequences with V and J called but not all clones. Of the missing ones, under half trace to an unresolved V gene in checked studies; the others have no known cause. The sample contains about 2,200,000 clones, roughly 91% of them found a single time. The top ten constitute roughly 1.8% of the sample. CD8 naive samples were CD45RO-negative cells positively selected for CCR7, giving a CD45RA+CCR7+ population that excluded TemRA cells. The specimen sequenced was naive CD8+ T cells from PBMCs. The cell subset or site label, read with the paper, signifies: CD45RA+CCR7+. The origin of the receptors is a man aged 18 to 29 in good health. Some clones in this sample may be carry-over from other donors' samples.

The V and J genes are TRBV7-8 and TRBJ2-7, with 10 bases fitting TRBD2. V lost 4 bases to trimming and J lost 4 bases; unmatched junction nucleotides: 7. CDR3 length equals 15 residues. Germline V lookup: CDR1 SGHVS, CDR2 FQNEAQ. CDR3 region: CASSSQGTSAYEQYF. DNA for the CDR3: TGTGCCAGCAGCTCTCAGGGGACTAGCGCGTACGAGCAGTACTTC.

This clone has just a few counts. This sequence joins TRBV6-1 and TRBJ1-5; perhaps TRBD1 as D (5 bases). Per germline, CDR1 MNHNS and CDR2 SASEGT. The CDR3 extends over 15 amino acids. V lost 3 bases and J lost 1, with 10 bases in between. For the CDR3, the DNA is TGTGCCAGCAGTGACAGGGCATGGAGCAATCAGCCCCAGCATTTT. This encodes CASSDRAWSNQPQHF.

A remark on this clone: Other DNA sequences of this sample code for an identical CDR3. V is TRBV5-6 and J is TRBJ1-1, with a weak D call TRBD1 (6 bases). Trimming shortened V by 0 bases and J by 5 bases, and 8 bases separated the two germline ends. Germline loops: CDR1 SGHDT, CDR2 YYEEEE. The CDR3 runs 13 residues. CDR3 bases: TGTGCCAGCAGCTTGGGGAGGGGGACTGAAGCTTTCTTT. Translated, it gives CASSLGRGTEAFF.

The genes are TRBV11-2 and TRBJ2-5, with D possibly matching TRBD1 (5 bases). The CDR3 is 16 amino acids. The V gene's germline CDR1 is SGHAT and CDR2 FQNNGV. Trimming shortened V by 4 bases and J by 5 bases, and 20 bases separated the two germline ends. CDR3 nucleotide sequence: TGTGCCAGCAGCTCCCCCGATTCAGGGATGATCGAGACCCAGTACTTC. Translation: CASSSPDSGMIETQYF. Variable domain in full (rest from reference TRBV11-2 and TRBJ2-5): EAGVAQSPRYKIIEKRQSVAFWCNPISGHATLYWYQQILGQGPKLLIQFQNNGVVDDSQLPKDRFSAERLKGVDSTLKIQPAKLEDSAVYLCASSSPDSGMIETQYFGPGTRLLVL.

This chain uses TRBV5-6 with TRBJ2-1, with 8 bases aligning to TRBD2. From germline, CDR1 is SGHDT and CDR2 YYEEEE. The V and J ends lost 4 bases and 10 bases, in that order; junction bases with no gene match: 19. CDR3 length equals 17 residues. The CDR3 loop reads CASSGVTGTRNGGEQFF. CDR3 sequence (DNA): TGTGCCAGCAGCGGAGTCACCGGGACTAGGAATGGCGGCGAGCAGTTCTTC.